This T cell receptor (beta chain) was sequenced in a study of blood T cell repertoires in COVID-19. The overall study: T cells, B-cell-depleted T cells, or PBMCs provided the cDNA or gDNA that served as material.

Germline CDR1 and CDR2: GTSNPN and SVGIG (reference sequence). Trimming shortened V by 1 base and J by 3 bases, and 6 bases separated the two germline ends. The CDR3 has 12 amino acids. As handled by the study authors: Amplified reference gene primers provided the basis for estimating nucleated cell counts. The data were produced by immunoSEQ multiplex PCR, yet TCRdb's version contains in-frame clones alone and is incomplete. Clone size and V and J calls were adopted from that table, with D and trimming inferred from the DNA. The sample lists some 220,000 clones, 60% to 85% occurring once. Material for sequencing was peripheral blood. The clonotype was recovered from a woman in her 70s with acute or convalescent COVID-19. The V and J genes are TRBV30 and TRBJ1-2; D not certain. CDR3 region: CAWSAGDYGYTF. Written as DNA, the CDR3 is TGTGCCTGGAGTGCGGGTGACTATGGCTACACCTTC.